This T cell receptor beta chain derives from a study of T-cell memory formation after mild COVID-19. Across the whole study: Clustering of TCRs was largely donor specific.

The CDR3 length is 15 residues. Germline V gives CDR1 SGHTA, CDR2 FQGNSA. The V end lost 0 bases, the J end lost 7 bases, and 12 bases lay between the germline ends. TCRdb itself ran the 5' RACE reads through MiXCR, one entry per CDR3 protein. In the table there are 350,000 to 500,000 distinct CDR3 sequences, roughly 18% of which are singletons. This clonotype was seen a handful of times. This chain links TRBV7-2 with TRBJ2-2; D not certain. The TCR comes from a man aged 18 to 35 who had mild COVID-19 (a few samples of this study predate the infection). Cell type and time point are not known. Sequencing used PBMCs or a T cell subset sorted from them (not recorded which). The CDR3 loop reads CASSLALIGHGELFF. The DNA for the CDR3 is TGTGCCAGCAGCTTAGCGCTGATCGGTCACGGGGAGCTGTTTTTT.